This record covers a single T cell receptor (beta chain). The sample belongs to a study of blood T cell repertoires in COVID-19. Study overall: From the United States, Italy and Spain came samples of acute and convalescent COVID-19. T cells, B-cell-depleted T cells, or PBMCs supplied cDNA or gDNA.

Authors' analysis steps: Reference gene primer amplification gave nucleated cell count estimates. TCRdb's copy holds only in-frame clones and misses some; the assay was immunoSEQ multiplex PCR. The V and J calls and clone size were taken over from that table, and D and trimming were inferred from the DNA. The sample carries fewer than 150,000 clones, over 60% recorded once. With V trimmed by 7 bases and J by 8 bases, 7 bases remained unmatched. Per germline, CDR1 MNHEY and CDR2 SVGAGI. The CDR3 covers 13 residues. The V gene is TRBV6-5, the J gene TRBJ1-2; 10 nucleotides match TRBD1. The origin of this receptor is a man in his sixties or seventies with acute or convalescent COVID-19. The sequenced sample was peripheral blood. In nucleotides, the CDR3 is TGTGCCAGCACACAGGGGACAGGGGACGGCTACACCTTC. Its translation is CASTQGTGDGYTF.